The subject of this entry is one T cell receptor (beta chain). At the DNA level, this CDR3 is encoded by other sequences in the same sample as well. This record belongs to a study of T cell changes during pregnancy in multiple sclerosis. Assay: immunoSEQ multiplex PCR; the TCRdb copy retains only in-frame clones and omits some. The data show around 65,000 clones, around 91% seen once. The CDR3 extends over 11 amino acids. Trimming removed 3 bases at V and 3 bases at J, with 3 bases between. Germline-derived CDR1 and CDR2 are SGHDN and FVKESK. The sequencing used peripheral blood, collected in the third trimester of pregnancy. The chain couples TRBV14 to TRBJ2-7; unclear D gene. This receptor was obtained from a female donor in good health, enrolled as a control in a pregnancy study. The CDR3 spells CASSHSYEQYF. For the CDR3, the DNA is TGTGCCAGCAGCCACAGCTACGAGCAGTACTTC.